This T cell receptor (beta chain) was found in a study of beta chain features in type 1 diabetes. Study-level findings and limits: Type 1 diabetes patients had TCRB CDR3s that were shorter (moderately but significantly so) in all four CD4+ subsets. More deletions and fewer insertions at VDJ junctions were found in patients with type 1 diabetes.

V was clipped by 0 bases and J by 4 bases; unmatched bases: 5. Germline lookup yields CDR1 MGHRA and CDR2 YSYEKL. This CDR3 comprises 18 residues. What was sequenced were expressed TCRB transcripts, since all of the isolated RNA had been reverse transcribed. Generated by immunoSEQ multiplex PCR, the TCRdb table keeps only in-frame clones and is missing some. The table shows a few hundred thousand clones, with just over 20% occurring only once. Note on this clone: Its antigen is undetermined.

Roughly 100 mL of blood, on average, came from one heparinised draw per donor. Based on CD45RO/CCR7/CD25/CD127/CD95/CD27, CD4+ regulatory, stem cell-like memory, naive and central memory cells were sorted. The V call is TRBV4-1, the J call TRBJ2-3; 15 bases agree with TRBD2. Source material: naive CD4+ T cells from blood. The sequence was obtained from a woman aged 40 to 50 with type 1 diabetes. CDR3 DNA: TGCGCCAGCAGCCAAGATGGACTAGCGGGGGGGGACGCAGATACGCAGTATTTT. Protein sequence: CASSQDGLAGGDADTQYF.